This TCR beta chain was documented in a study of T cell responses to AZD1222 COVID-19 vaccine. Overall study findings and caveats: The span of vaccine-associated CD4 TCRs extended across spike, with dominance at 160-218 and 743-854.

The V gene's germline CDR1 is SGHTA and CDR2 FQGNSA. The CDR3 is made up of 15 amino acids. V was pared by 6 bases and J by 5 bases, with 20 bases between. Regarding this clone: Its antigen is still unknown.

Only in-frame clones appear in the TCRdb table, and some are missing; sequencing was by immunoSEQ multiplex PCR. This sample yields roughly 140,000 clones, of which 85% to 90% are seen a single time; approximately 3% belongs to the top ten. The chain uses TRBV7-2 and TRBJ2-7; tentatively, D is TRBD1 or TRBD2 (5 bases each). The starting material was peripheral blood, obtained 28 days after the second AZD1222 dose. The sequence derives from an adult who received the AZD1222 COVID-19 vaccine. The CDR3 spells CASRPPGAPPDEQYF. CDR3 in DNA: TGTGCCAGCAGACCCCCCGGGGCGCCGCCGGACGAGCAGTACTTC.